One sample yielded the 20 T cell receptor beta chains listed below, sequenced in a study of T cell repertoires in ileal Crohn's disease. Assay used: immunoSEQ multiplex PCR; TCRdb lists only in-frame clones, some missing. Here the sample spans 15,000 or so clones, 65% to 80% being singletons. The time point is: inflamed ileum from the surgical specimen. The sequenced sample was ileal tissue. These receptors were collected from an adult with Crohn's disease.

This chain links TRBV5-1 with TRBJ2-7; no reliable D call. The germline V gene has CDR1 SGHRS and CDR2 YFSETQ. Deletions cut 0 bases from V and 4 bases from J, with 14 bases between. The length of the CDR3 is 15 residues. CDR3 loop: CASSLEGEMRYEQYF. In nucleotides, the CDR3 is TGCGCCAGCAGCTTGGAAGGAGAAATGAGGTACGAGCAGTACTTC.

The chain is built from TRBV5-8 and TRBJ2-2; D remains ambiguous. The V end was cut by 1 base, the J end by 4 bases, with 17 bases between. The germline V gene encodes CDR1 SGHTS and CDR2 YDEGEE. The CDR3 has 17 residues. The CDR3 DNA follows: TGTGCCAGCAGCTTGAGTAGGGCAGTTTCGGGCACCGGGGAGCTGTTTTTT. Amino acids: CASSLSRAVSGTGELFF.

The rearrangement links TRBV5-4 to TRBJ2-3; D unresolved. The CDR3 length is 14 residues. Deletions cut 4 bases from V and 3 bases from J, with 12 bases between. Germline V gene lookup returns CDR1 SGHNT and CDR2 YYREEE (reference sequence). In DNA form, the CDR3 reads TGTGCCAGCAGCGCCCGCCTTGGAACAGATACGCAGTATTTT. Encoded protein: CASSARLGTDTQYF.

The chain couples TRBV7-3 to TRBJ2-2, with D unclear. V was trimmed by 3 bases and J by 6 bases, leaving 8 bases between them. The CDR3 sequence is 13 residues long. The germline gives CDR1 SGHTA, CDR2 FQGTGA. CDR3: CASSFSAAGELFF. CDR3 bases: TGTGCCAGCAGCTTTTCGGCCGCCGGGGAGCTGTTTTTT.

The J gene is TRBJ1-1, the V gene TRBV5-1; 10 nucleotides agree with TRBD1. V shed 2 bases, J shed 2 bases, and the junction held 9 bases outside the gene matches. The CDR3 is 17 residues long. Germline assignment: CDR1 SGHRS and CDR2 YFSETQ. This chain's CDR3 is CASSLLGQGSLNTEAFF. The CDR3 DNA reads TGCGCCAGCAGCTTATTGGGACAGGGGTCTTTAAACACTGAAGCTTTCTTT.

This clone occurred once. This chain uses TRBV5-1 with TRBJ1-5; 7 nucleotides align to TRBD1. The CDR3 consists of 13 residues. The V and J ends lost 4 bases and 5 bases, in that order; junction bases with no gene match: 3. Germline CDR1 SGHRS, CDR2 YFSETQ. The CDR3 region is CASSATGDQPQHF. The CDR3 coding sequence is TGCGCCAGCAGCGCTACAGGGGATCAGCCCCAGCATTTT.

The chain links TRBV5-1 to TRBJ1-2, with D possibly being TRBD1 (5 bases). The CDR3 extends over 13 amino acids. Germline CDR1 SGHRS, CDR2 YFSETQ. Trimming removed 2 bases at V and 2 bases at J, with 7 bases between. The CDR3 sequence: CASSFQGNYGYTF. The CDR3 DNA follows: TGCGCCAGCAGCTTCCAGGGCAACTATGGCTACACCTTC.

The J gene is TRBJ2-3, the V gene TRBV6-5, with D perhaps matching TRBD2 (7 bases). The V end lost 11 bases, the J end lost 3 bases, and 21 bases lay between the germline ends. The germline gives CDR1 MNHEY, CDR2 SVGAGI. The CDR3 totals 15 residues. CDR3 coding DNA: TGTGCCGCCCAGATGGGGGGGGGCCAGACAGATACGCAGTATTTT. Protein sequence: CAAQMGGGQTDTQYF.

The chain has TRBV29-1 and TRBJ1-2; TRBD1 aligns across 7 bases. The ends lost 2 bases at V and 3 bases at J; junction bases unmatched: 18. Germline V gene data show CDR1 as SQVTM and CDR2 as ANQGSEA. This CDR3 is 18 amino acids long. The CDR3 nucleotides read TGCAGCGTTGAAACCAAGGGACTCGGGACAGCATTATACTATGGCTACACCTTC. This encodes CSVETKGLGTALYYGYTF.

This chain joins TRBV30 and TRBJ2-2, with 9 bases lining up with TRBD1. This CDR3 contains 15 residues. Per the germline V gene, CDR1 is GTSNPN and CDR2 is SVGIG (reference sequence). J lost 8 bases, V lost 4 bases, and 11 bases had no gene match. The CDR3 DNA reads as TGTGCCTGGACCGTGGGACAGGGCACTGGTGGGGAGCTGTTTTTT. Protein product: CAWTVGQGTGGELFF.

This chain connects TRBV19 to TRBJ2-1, with 10 bases fitting TRBD2. The length of the CDR3 is 16 residues. Germline-derived CDR1 and CDR2 are LNHDA and SQIVND (reference sequence). V was pared by 8 bases and J by 4 bases, with 11 bases of the junction left unmatched. Here the CDR3 reads CASCPVERGGYNEQFF. The CDR3 bases are TGTGCCAGTTGCCCTGTAGAGCGGGGGGGGTACAATGAGCAGTTCTTC.

This chain uses TRBV10-2 with TRBJ1-1; D is undetermined. The CDR3 runs 14 residues. Germline values: CDR1 WSHSY, CDR2 SAAADI. Trimming cost V 7 bases and J 2 bases, with 14 bases left between them. Here the CDR3 DNA reads TGCGCCAGCACCCAGACCCGACTAAACACTGAAGCTTTCTTT. Its protein is CASTQTRLNTEAFF.

The genes are TRBV14 and TRBJ1-1; D uncertain. Germline assignment: CDR1 SGHDN and CDR2 FVKESK. The CDR3 covers 13 residues. The ends were cut back, 3 bases at V and 5 bases at J, with 10 bases in the middle. For the CDR3, the DNA is TGTGCCAGCAGCCAGTCACCCAGAACTGAAGCTTTCTTT. This translates into CASSQSPRTEAFF.

The chain is built from TRBV27 and TRBJ1-4; D is undetermined. The length of the CDR3 is 19 residues. Looked up from germline, CDR1 is MNHEY and CDR2 is SMNVEV (reference sequence). V was pared by 2 bases and J by 8 bases, with 27 bases between. CDR3 sequence reads: CASSLGLVRSGNSQEKLFF. The CDR3 coding sequence is TGTGCCAGCAGTTTAGGGCTTGTAAGGTCCGGCAACTCTCAGGAAAAACTGTTTTTT.

This chain links TRBV19 with TRBJ2-1, with a possible D match to TRBD2 (5 bases). Germline CDR1 reads LNHDA; CDR2 reads SQIVND (reference sequence). The CDR3 covers 14 residues. Trimming shortened V by 5 bases and J by 2 bases, and 10 bases separated the two germline ends. CDR3 DNA: TGTGCCAGTAGTCTGGACGGGACCTACAATGAGCAGTTCTTC. It is translated as CASSLDGTYNEQFF.

This clone was counted a few times. The chain carries TRBV10-3 and TRBJ1-1; no clear D. Germline loops: CDR1 ENHRY, CDR2 SYGVKD. Trimming removed 3 bases from V and 3 bases from J, with 14 bases in between. This CDR3 is built from 15 residues. The CDR3 DNA follows: TGTGCCATCAGTGAACCTGACACGCGGGACACTGAAGCTTTCTTT. Translating it yields CAISEPDTRDTEAFF.

This clone came up a few times. This sequence joins TRBV7-8 and TRBJ1-6, with TRBD1 matching 8 bases. With V trimmed by 5 bases and J by 7 bases, 7 bases remained unmatched. The germline gives CDR1 SGHVS, CDR2 FQNEAQ. The CDR3 extends over 15 amino acids. CDR3 protein: CASSRWTGPNSPLHF. CDR3 nucleotide sequence: TGTGCCAGCAGCCGATGGACAGGGCCCAATTCACCCCTCCACTTT.

Worth noting for this clone: Distinct nucleotide sequences in the sample also encode this CDR3. The rearrangement uses TRBV5-8 and TRBJ1-5; D not certain. CDR3 length: 15 residues. The germline V and J ends were trimmed by 2 bases and 1 base, with 10 bases remaining between them. CDR1 is SGHTS and CDR2 is YDEGEE in the germline V gene. CDR3 sequence (DNA): TGTGCCAGCAGCTTAGGACGGATAAGCAATCAGCCCCAGCATTTT. Translated: CASSLGRISNQPQHF.

The chain joins TRBV6-1 to TRBJ1-6, with 8 bases that match TRBD1. The CDR3 consists of 15 residues. V dropped 8 bases and J dropped 9; count of bases not matched to a gene: 12. Germline V gene sequence: CDR1 MNHNS, CDR2 SASEGT. CDR3 DNA: TGTGCCAGCGTTGGACAGGGCCTCTATTTTTCACCCCTCCACTTT. It specifies CASVGQGLYFSPLHF.

This clone was counted only a few times. This CDR3 reads CASSLRQGGDGYTF. In DNA, the CDR3 is TGTGCCAGCAGCCTCAGACAGGGTGGAGATGGCTACACCTTC. The J gene is TRBJ1-2, the V gene TRBV16, with 7 bases lining up with TRBD1. The CDR3 extends over 14 amino acids. Germline CDR1 KGHSY, CDR2 FQNENV. The junction had 8 bases not matched to a gene; V was cut back by 4 bases and J by 6 bases.